The entry that follows covers one T cell receptor (beta chain) sequence. V dropped 2 bases and J dropped 2 bases, with 18 bases sitting between them. The CDR3 extends over 16 amino acids. Germline CDR1 is SQVTM and CDR2 is ANQGSEA. RNA extraction and reverse transcription yielded cDNA as sequencing template. Produced via immunoSEQ multiplex PCR; TCRdb's table is partial and in-frame only. The sample consists of 180,000 or so clones, more than 60% of them appearing once. This entry is derived from a study of CD8+ T cells in alopecia areata. In the study overall: Administration of oral tofacitinib to treated patients was at 5 to 10 mg twice daily.

The chain joins TRBV29-1 to TRBJ1-2; possibly TRBD1 for D (6 bases). The sequences come from CD4+ T cells sorted from blood, collected at week 0. The receptor's source is a human donor with alopecia areata. The chain's CDR3 is CSVERGRLAGNYGYTF. CDR3 coding DNA: TGCAGCGTTGAAAGGGGGAGACTTGCCGGGAACTATGGCTACACCTTC.